What follows are 11 T cell receptor beta chains derived from one specimen sequenced in a study of tumor-infiltrating lymphocytes in primary liver carcinoma. Extraction of RNA together with DNA used 20-30 mg of unsorted bulk tissue. Total RNA (around 0.45 ug) served as template for TCR beta cDNA synthesis primed by a constant-region primer. Library construction for TCR beta comprised three nested multiplex PCR rounds performed with slightly modified ARM-PCR. Researchers ran the first two PCR rounds for roughly 10 cycles each with TRBV1-TRBV30 forward primers and a C-beta reverse primer. TCRdb re-called the multiplex PCR reads with MiXCR, one entry per CDR3 protein. The repertoire consists of roughly 120,000 distinct CDR3 sequences, with about 59% occurring once and the leading ten covering around 9%. Sequenced: liver tumor tissue from sampling region 1. Subset here: tumor region T1, superior pole. The source of these receptors is a woman aged 55-70 years with primary liver carcinoma and hepatitis B virus infection.

This clonotype appeared a few times. This chain links TRBV6-5 with TRBJ2-3, with D possibly matching TRBD2 (6 bases). In germline, CDR1 is MNHEY, CDR2 SVGAGI. The CDR3 is made up of 15 amino acids. V lost 6 bases and J 6 bases, leaving 19 bases between the germline ends. The CDR3 DNA is TGTGCCAGCAGCCGGGGGAGAGGGGTCCCCGATACGCAGTATTTT. Translated, it gives CASSRGRGVPDTQYF.

Concerning this clonotype itself: A read error is possible here, since a much larger clone lies one base away. This rearrangement joins TRBV4-1 to TRBJ2-3; the match to TRBD2 covers 13 bases. The V segment lost 4 bases and the J segment 4 bases; nucleotides outside the gene matches: 14. Germline V gene data show CDR1 as MGHRA and CDR2 as YSYEKL. The CDR3 extends over 19 amino acids. Here the CDR3 reads CASSPGGLAGVEDPDTQYF. The CDR3 DNA follows: TGCGCCAGCAGCCCGGGAGGACTAGCGGGAGTGGAGGACCCAGATACGCAGTATTTT.

Notes on this clonotype: This may come from a read error, since a much larger clone is one base off. V is TRBV5-1 and J is TRBJ2-7, with 9 bases matching TRBD2. The CDR3 spans 14 residues. The V gene's germline CDR1 is SGHRS and CDR2 YFSETQ. CDR3 sequence reads: CAGSFSGSRNEQYF. For the CDR3, the DNA is TGCGCCGGCAGCTTTAGCGGGAGTAGGAACGAGCAGTACTTC. Filled out from reference TRBV5-1 and TRBJ2-7, the complete variable domain reads KAGVTQTPRYLIKTRGQQVTLSCSPISGHRSVSWYQQTPGQGLQFLFEYFSETQRNKGNFPGRFSGRQFSNSRSEMNVSTLELGDSALYLCAGSFSGSRNEQYFGPGTRLTVT.

In the case of this clonotype: This may be a read error: a much more frequent sequence differs by one nucleotide. V usage is TRBV29-1 and J usage is TRBJ2-5; D is unresolved. Trimming removed 6 bases at V and 4 bases at J, with 9 bases between. Germline V CDR1 and CDR2: SQVTM, ANQGSEA. The CDR3 consists of 11 residues. The CDR3 bases are TGCAGCGTCAACTATCGAGAGACCCAGTACTTC. As protein: CSVNYRETQYF.

At least ten counts were recorded for this clonotype. The rearrangement links TRBV12-3 or TRBV12-4 to TRBJ2-7, with 9 bases matching TRBD1. The CDR3 spans 14 residues. Unmatched junction bases numbered 10, after V lost 7 bases and J lost 6 bases. The CDR3 spells CASNKDRGSREQYF. DNA of the CDR3: TGTGCCAGCAACAAGGACAGGGGCTCTCGCGAGCAGTACTTC.

This clonotype came up a few times. V gene TRBV20-1 combines with J gene TRBJ2-7; D is perhaps TRBD2 (7 bases). The CDR3 extends over 16 amino acids. Trimming pared 2 bases from V and 0 bases from J, leaving 17 bases between. Germline assignment: CDR1 DFQATT and CDR2 SNEGSKA (reference sequence). The CDR3 protein is CSARRPGRGASYEQYF. CDR3 nucleotide sequence: TGCAGTGCTAGAAGACCGGGACGGGGGGCCTCCTACGAGCAGTACTTC.

As concerns this clonotype: An end of the junction differs from the germline gene, which may be a read error. The chain employs TRBV4-2 and TRBJ2-3, with TRBD2 identical over 10 bases. Germline V lookup: CDR1 LGHNA, CDR2 YNFKEQ. CDR3 length: 16 residues. As DNA, the CDR3 is TGTGCCAGCGGCCAAGCAGGACTAGCGGTCACAGATACGCAGTATTTT. Amino acids: CASGQAGLAVTDTQYF.

Points on this clonotype: This sequence may be a read error, since a much larger clone differs from it by one base. The CDR3 DNA is TGTGGCAGCAGTGTAACGGTTAGCTCCTACGAGCAGTACTTC. This codes for CGSSVTVSSYEQYF. This chain joins TRBV6-1 and TRBJ2-7; D is unclear. Germline V CDR1 and CDR2: MNHNS, SASEGT. The CDR3 covers 14 residues.

This clonotype occurred a few times. V and J are TRBV10-1 and TRBJ2-3; no clear D. The V and J ends lost 0 bases and 3 bases respectively, with 7 bases between them. Per the germline V gene, CDR1 is WNHNN and CDR2 is SYGVQD (reference sequence). The CDR3 runs 14 residues. CDR3 residues: CASSESLFTDTQYF. CDR3 in DNA: TGCGCCAGCAGTGAGTCCCTATTTACAGATACGCAGTATTTT.

In this sample, this clonotype turned up many times. The genes are TRBV11-2 and TRBJ2-5; no firm D call. V lost 1 base, J lost 5 bases, and 8 bases lay in between. The CDR3 length is 13 residues. The V gene's germline CDR1 is SGHAT and CDR2 FQNNGV. CDR3 sequence (DNA): TGTGCCAGCAGCTTAGTCCTAAGGGAGACCCAGTACTTC. Translation gives CASSLVLRETQYF. Based on the CDR3 plus reference TRBV11-2 and TRBJ2-5, the full variable domain is EAGVAQSPRYKIIEKRQSVAFWCNPISGHATLYWYQQILGQGPKLLIQFQNNGVVDDSQLPKDRFSAERLKGVDSTLKIQPAKLEDSAVYLCASSLVLRETQYFGPGTRLLVL.

The table lists this clonotype with a count of one. At one end, the junction sequence differs from germline, possibly due to a read error. This sequence joins TRBV29-1 and TRBJ1-3, with 8 bases matching TRBD1. The CDR3 extends over 15 amino acids. Germline lookup yields CDR1 SQVTM and CDR2 ANQGSEA. The CDR3 region is CSVVPRQGSGDTIYF. CDR3 nucleotides: TGCAGCGTTGTCCCGAGACAGGGGTCTGGAGACACCATATATTTT.